The rows below give T cell receptor beta chains drawn from one sample of a study of shared clonotypes between healthy human individuals. Here immunoSEQ multiplex PCR was the method, and the copy in TCRdb shows in-frame clones only, minus some. The table includes approximately 2.1 million clones, 93% detected once. Source material: naive CD4+ T cells from PBMCs. These receptors were collected from a young man in good health. Some clones in this sample may be carry-over from other donors' samples. The CDR3 runs from the conserved cysteine through the conserved F or W. D genes are given only for firm matches. Size is omitted from some rows. Given values are once, few, many or a class for expanded clones.

length	size	V	J	D	CDR3	DNA
11	once	TRBV20-1	TRBJ2-3	NA	CSALVADTQYF	TGCAGTGCTCTTGTTGCAGATACGCAGTATTTT
13	NA	TRBV30	TRBJ2-5	NA	CAWSVGTKETQYF	TGTGCCTGGAGTGTAGGCACCAAAGAGACCCAGTACTTC
14	NA	TRBV28	TRBJ2-1	NA	CASSWSGSYNEQFF	TGTGCCAGCAGTTGGAGCGGGTCCTACAATGAGCAGTTCTTC
15	NA	TRBV7-9	TRBJ2-7	TRBD2	CASSLGLAASYEQYF	TGTGCCAGCAGCTTGGGACTAGCGGCCTCCTACGAGCAGTACTTC
16	NA	TRBV19	TRBJ1-1	NA	CASSIFLETPNTEAFF	TGTGCCAGTAGTATTTTCCTTGAGACTCCGAACACTGAAGCTTTCTTT
15	NA	TRBV6-1	TRBJ2-2	TRBD1	CASSLRTGGAGELFF	TGTGCCAGCAGCCTTAGGACAGGGGGTGCCGGGGAGCTGTTTTTT
14	NA	TRBV2	TRBJ1-2	NA	CASSEFRQGSGYTF	TGTGCCAGCAGTGAATTCCGGCAGGGGTCTGGCTACACCTTC
16	NA	TRBV5-1	TRBJ2-2	NA	CASSTVRGGGTGELFF	TGCGCCAGCAGCACCGTACGGGGAGGTGGCACCGGGGAGCTGTTTTTT
14	NA	TRBV2	TRBJ2-2	TRBD2	CASLGLVNTGELFF	TGTGCCAGTTTGGGACTAGTGAACACCGGGGAGCTGTTTTTT
16	NA	TRBV6-5	TRBJ2-5	NA	CASSYGLGQLQETQYF	TGTGCCAGCAGTTACGGGTTGGGGCAGCTACAAGAGACCCAGTACTTC
16	NA	TRBV11-2	TRBJ2-3	NA	CASSSPRDSWGDTQYF	TGTGCCAGCAGCTCCCCCCGGGATTCTTGGGGTGATACGCAGTATTTT
16	NA	TRBV7-8	TRBJ2-5	NA	CASSLVRWGPQETQYF	TGTGCCAGCAGCTTAGTTCGGTGGGGGCCTCAAGAGACCCAGTACTTC
14	NA	TRBV5-4	TRBJ2-5	NA	CASSLVSGKGTQYF	TGTGCCAGCAGCTTGGTGAGCGGCAAAGGGACCCAGTACTTC
12	NA	TRBV10-3	TRBJ2-1	NA	CAISPRYNEQFF	TGTGCCATCAGTCCCAGGTACAATGAGCAGTTCTTC
16	NA	TRBV4-1	TRBJ2-7	NA	CASSPGGRGPAYEQYF	TGCGCCAGCAGCCCAGGGGGGAGGGGTCCTGCCTACGAGCAGTACTTC
11	NA	TRBV28	TRBJ1-2	NA	CASSNQYGYTF	TGTGCCAGCAGTAACCAGTATGGCTACACCTTC
13	NA	TRBV11-3	TRBJ2-7	TRBD1	CASSRGQGYEQYF	TGTGCCAGCAGCCGCGGACAGGGGTACGAGCAGTACTTC
17	NA	TRBV11-2	TRBJ2-1	TRBD2	CASSPRTSGSSYNEQFF	TGTGCCAGCAGCCCAAGGACTAGCGGGAGCTCCTACAATGAGCAGTTCTTC
14	NA	TRBV18	TRBJ2-3	NA	CASSPGTPRDTQYF	TGTGCCAGCTCCCCAGGGACACCCCGAGATACGCAGTATTTT
22	NA	TRBV27	TRBJ1-2	TRBD1	CASSGAPGTGDPVAYNNYGYTF	TGTGCCAGCAGTGGGGCCCCGGGGACAGGGGACCCAGTCGCCTATAATAACTATGGCTACACCTTC
17	NA	TRBV25-1	TRBJ1-4	NA	CASSEYQASWGNEKLFF	TGTGCCAGCAGTGAATATCAGGCTTCCTGGGGTAATGAAAAACTGTTTTTT
19	NA	TRBV9	TRBJ2-6	NA	CASSARPGRALSGANVLTF	TGTGCCAGCAGCGCCCGACCGGGACGGGCCCTCTCTGGGGCCAACGTCCTGACTTTC
17	NA	TRBV5-1	TRBJ2-7	TRBD1	CASSLGPRQGQGVEQYF	TGCGCCAGCAGCTTGGGCCCCCGACAGGGCCAAGGGGTCGAGCAGTACTTC
16	NA	TRBV5-1	TRBJ2-5	TRBD2	CASSLGLAGVAETQYF	TGCGCCAGCAGCTTGGGACTAGCGGGAGTTGCGGAGACCCAGTACTTC
14	NA	TRBV5-1	TRBJ2-5	TRBD2	CASSLSAGVETQYF	TGCGCCAGCAGCTTATCAGCGGGAGTGGAGACCCAGTACTTC
16	NA	TRBV11-2	TRBJ1-5	TRBD1	CASSSDRGRSNQPQHF	TGTGCCAGCAGCTCGGACAGGGGGCGTTCAAATCAGCCCCAGCATTTT
14	NA	TRBV7-3	TRBJ2-5	NA	CASSLLGPKETQYF	TGTGCCAGCAGCTTATTAGGACCGAAAGAGACCCAGTACTTC
15	NA	TRBV6-1	TRBJ2-1	TRBD2	CASSAQRLADNEQFF	TGTGCCAGCAGTGCCCAACGACTAGCGGACAATGAGCAGTTCTTC
15	NA	TRBV6-5	TRBJ1-2	NA	CASSYSWGRREGYTF	TGTGCCAGCAGTTACTCGTGGGGGCGACGGGAAGGCTACACCTTC
11	few	TRBV29-1	TRBJ1-1	TRBD1	CSVWTGQGAFF	TGCAGCGTCTGGACAGGGCAAGGAGCTTTCTTT
14	NA	TRBV2	TRBJ2-5	TRBD2	CASSGRLAGETQYF	TGTGCCAGCAGTGGACGGCTAGCGGGGGAGACCCAGTACTTC
13	once	TRBV13	TRBJ2-4	NA	CASSLGRENIQYF	TGTGCCAGCAGCTTAGGCAGGGAAAACATTCAGTACTTC
13	NA	TRBV5-5	TRBJ1-1	TRBD1	CASRRGTEVEAFF	TGTGCCAGCAGACGTGGGACAGAGGTTGAAGCTTTCTTT
15	NA	TRBV30	TRBJ2-1	NA	CAWEKGVRRSNEQFF	TGTGCCTGGGAGAAAGGGGTCAGGAGGTCGAATGAGCAGTTCTTC
17	NA	TRBV2	TRBJ1-5	NA	CASRPPGTSKVNQPQHF	TGTGCCAGCAGACCCCCGGGGACTTCTAAGGTCAATCAGCCCCAGCATTTT
16	NA	TRBV5-4	TRBJ2-5	TRBD2	CASSLGTSAAQETQYF	TGTGCCAGCAGCCTCGGGACTAGCGCTGCCCAAGAGACCCAGTACTTC
16	NA	TRBV29-1	TRBJ1-1	NA	CSVAGHGLAPNTEAFF	TGCAGCGTAGCGGGACACGGACTAGCCCCCAACACTGAAGCTTTCTTT
15	NA	TRBV19	TRBJ2-1	NA	CASTPLKSSYNEQFF	TGTGCCAGTACTCCCCTTAAGAGCTCCTACAATGAGCAGTTCTTC
14	NA	TRBV29-1	TRBJ1-2	TRBD1	CSVELRGPNYGYTF	TGCAGCGTTGAATTGAGGGGGCCGAACTATGGCTACACCTTC
14	NA	TRBV6-5	TRBJ2-7	NA	CASSAPGAGYEQYF	TGTGCCAGCAGTGCACCAGGGGCAGGGTACGAGCAGTACTTC
16	NA	TRBV11-2	TRBJ2-3	TRBD2	CASSFPLAGGTDTQYF	TGTGCCAGCAGCTTCCCCCTAGCGGGGGGGACAGATACGCAGTATTTT
15	NA	TRBV28	TRBJ2-2	NA	CASSFVGKNTGELFF	TGTGCCAGCAGTTTCGTGGGAAAGAACACCGGGGAGCTGTTTTTT
18	once	TRBV2	TRBJ2-7	TRBD2	CASSAPGTSGSGSYEQYF	TGTGCCAGCAGTGCACCCGGGACTAGCGGGAGTGGATCCTACGAGCAGTACTTC
15	NA	TRBV28	TRBJ1-5	NA	CASSLSAASNQPQHF	TGTGCCAGCAGTTTATCCGCAGCAAGCAATCAGCCCCAGCATTTT
17	NA	TRBV4-2	TRBJ2-5	NA	CASSRTNALASQETQYF	TGTGCCAGCAGCCGCACAAATGCACTAGCTTCACAAGAGACCCAGTACTTC
14	NA	TRBV7-9	TRBJ2-5	NA	CASVPTGFQETQYF	TGTGCCAGCGTCCCGACAGGTTTCCAGGAGACCCAGTACTTC
14	NA	TRBV28	TRBJ1-5	TRBD1	CASRTLDRVQPQHF	TGTGCCAGCAGAACCTTGGACAGGGTACAGCCCCAGCATTTT
16	NA	TRBV29-1	TRBJ1-4	NA	CGGGNGIRVPNEKLFF	TGCGGAGGAGGGAATGGAATTAGGGTACCTAATGAAAAACTGTTTTTT
14	NA	TRBV6-1	TRBJ2-7	NA	CASRQVASSYEQYF	TGTGCCAGCAGACAGGTGGCTAGCAGTTACGAGCAGTACTTC
14	NA	TRBV30	TRBJ1-2	NA	CAWISGGMYYGYTF	TGTGCCTGGATTAGTGGGGGCATGTACTATGGCTACACCTTC
12	NA	TRBV29-1	TRBJ1-2	NA	CSVGLANYGYTF	TGCAGCGTCGGGCTGGCTAACTATGGCTACACCTTC
14	NA	TRBV28	TRBJ1-5	NA	CASSLTGLNQPQHF	TGTGCCAGCAGTTTGACGGGACTTAATCAGCCCCAGCATTTT
14	NA	TRBV4-2	TRBJ1-4	NA	CASSLKGDNEKLFF	TGTGCCAGCAGCCTAAAGGGGGATAATGAAAAACTGTTTTTT
15	NA	TRBV6-6	TRBJ2-3	TRBD1	CASSYTGTGTDTQYF	TGTGCCAGCAGTTACACCGGGACAGGGACAGATACGCAGTATTTT
14	NA	TRBV6-1	TRBJ2-7	NA	CASSERFGSYEQYF	TGTGCCAGCAGTGAACGGTTTGGGTCCTACGAGCAGTACTTC